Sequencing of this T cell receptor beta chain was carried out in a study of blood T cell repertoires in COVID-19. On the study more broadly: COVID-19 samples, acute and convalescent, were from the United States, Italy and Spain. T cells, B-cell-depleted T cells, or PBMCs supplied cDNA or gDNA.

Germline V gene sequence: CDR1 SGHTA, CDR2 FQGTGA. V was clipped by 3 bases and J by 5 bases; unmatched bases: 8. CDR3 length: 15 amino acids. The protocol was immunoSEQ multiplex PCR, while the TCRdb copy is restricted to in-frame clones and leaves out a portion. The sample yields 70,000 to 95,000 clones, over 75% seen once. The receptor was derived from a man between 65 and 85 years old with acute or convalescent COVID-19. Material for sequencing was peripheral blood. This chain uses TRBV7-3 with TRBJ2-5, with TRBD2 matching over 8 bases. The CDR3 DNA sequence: TGTGCCAGCAGCTTGGGCGGGGGGTACGGCGAGACCCAGTACTTC. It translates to CASSLGGGYGETQYF.